The rows below give T cell receptor beta chains drawn from one sample of a study of T cells in Graves' hyperthyroidism and ophthalmopathy. MiXCR, run by TCRdb on the multiplex PCR reads, gives a single entry per CDR3 protein. The sample has about 740,000 distinct CDR3 sequences; 12% to 15% are singletons. Sequences were obtained from blood. All receptors come from a woman aged 18-30 years with Graves' hyperthyroidism. CDR3s include the opening cysteine and the closing phenylalanine or tryptophan. The D gene is left open where the match is weak. Clone sizes are given selectively: once, few, many, or a class where the clone is expanded.

j_gene: TRBJ2-2
d_gene: -
abundance: many
v_gene: TRBV2
CDR3nt: TGTGCCAGCAGTGTCGTGGGCACGAACACCGGGGAGCTGTTTTTT
CDR3aa: CASSVVGTNTGELFF

j_gene: TRBJ2-7
d_gene: TRBD1
abundance: -
v_gene: TRBV20-1
CDR3nt: TGCAGTGCTAGAGAAGGGACAGGAAACTCATGGGAGCAGTACTTC
CDR3aa: CSAREGTGNSWEQYF

j_gene: TRBJ1-1
d_gene: -
abundance: many
v_gene: TRBV6-1
CDR3nt: TGTGCCAGCAGTGAACAGGGTCTTTGGGCAGCTTTCTTT
CDR3aa: CASSEQGLWAAFF

j_gene: TRBJ1-2
d_gene: TRBD1
abundance: many
v_gene: TRBV11-2
CDR3nt: TGTGCCAGCAGCTACGGACAGGCCGATTATGGCTACACCTTC
CDR3aa: CASSYGQADYGYTF

j_gene: TRBJ2-7
d_gene: TRBD1
abundance: many
v_gene: TRBV11-2
CDR3nt: TGTGCCAGCAGCTTTCGACCGGGACAGGGATGGGACCGCCGTCTCGAGCAGTACTTC
CDR3aa: CASSFRPGQGWDRRLEQYF

j_gene: TRBJ2-4
d_gene: -
abundance: -
v_gene: TRBV3-1
CDR3nt: TGTGCCAGCAGCCTACGAGGGGAAGTAGCCAAAAACATTCAGTACTTC
CDR3aa: CASSLRGEVAKNIQYF

j_gene: TRBJ2-1
d_gene: -
abundance: many
v_gene: TRBV12-3/TRBV12-4
CDR3nt: TGTGCCAGCAGCCGCCCCTTCGCGGGACCCTACAATGAGCAGTTCTTC
CDR3aa: CASSRPFAGPYNEQFF

j_gene: TRBJ2-7
d_gene: -
abundance: -
v_gene: TRBV11-2
CDR3nt: TGTGCCAGCAGCCTCGGCGGGACCCTCTCCTACGAGCAGTACTTC
CDR3aa: CASSLGGTLSYEQYF

j_gene: TRBJ2-7
d_gene: -
abundance: many
v_gene: TRBV11-2
CDR3nt: TGTGCCAGCAGGTTAAACCCGGGGGCCGCCTACGAGCAGTACTTC
CDR3aa: CASRLNPGAAYEQYF

j_gene: TRBJ1-1
d_gene: -
abundance: -
v_gene: TRBV2
CDR3nt: TGTGCCAGCAGGTCCCTTTGGACCGATGGGGAGGTGGACACTGAAGCTTTCTTT
CDR3aa: CASRSLWTDGEVDTEAFF

j_gene: TRBJ1-2
d_gene: -
abundance: -
v_gene: TRBV2
CDR3nt: TGTGCCAGCAGTATTCGACCAGGGCATTACCATGGCTACACCTTC
CDR3aa: CASSIRPGHYHGYTF

j_gene: TRBJ2-5
d_gene: -
abundance: few
v_gene: TRBV6-1
CDR3nt: TGTGCCAGCAGTGCCTCCAACGGAGTTGAGTACTTC
CDR3aa: CASSASNGVEYF

j_gene: TRBJ2-2
d_gene: -
abundance: -
v_gene: TRBV20-1
CDR3nt: TGCAGTGCTAGACCCGGGACTCTGAACACCGGGGAGCTGTTTTTT
CDR3aa: CSARPGTLNTGELFF

j_gene: TRBJ2-1
d_gene: TRBD1
abundance: many
v_gene: TRBV20-1
CDR3nt: TGCAGTGCTAGAGCCCTTGGACAGGGGGGATACAATGAGCAGTTCTTC
CDR3aa: CSARALGQGGYNEQFF